This T cell receptor beta chain was documented in a study of blood T cell repertoires in COVID-19. In the study overall: There were acute and convalescent COVID-19 samples, and they came from the United States, Italy and Spain. PBMCs, B-cell-depleted T cells, or T cells were the source of the cDNA or gDNA that made up the material.

CDR1 LGHDT and CDR2 YNNKEL come from the germline V gene (reference sequence). V was cut by 0 bases and J by 7 bases, with 10 bases left in between. The CDR3 has 14 residues. In the original processing: How many nucleated cells were present was estimated from reference gene primer amplification. Sequencing was performed with immunoSEQ multiplex PCR; in TCRdb, only in-frame clones are kept and a portion is missing. For V, J and clone size, that table is used; D and trimming come from the DNA. Of about 66,000 clones listed, roughly nine tenths are singletons. This TCR derives from a human donor in a cohort sampled during active COVID-19. The sequenced sample was peripheral blood. This rearrangement joins TRBV3-1 (or the pseudogene TRBV3-2) to TRBJ1-5; a weak D match, TRBD1 (5 bases). The CDR3 sequence is CASSQDLRGQPQHF. The CDR3 coding sequence is TGTGCCAGCAGCCAAGACTTAAGGGGCCAGCCCCAGCATTTT.